Following are 11 T cell receptor beta chains from one sample sequenced in a study of blood T cell repertoires in COVID-19. Only in-frame clones appear in the TCRdb table, and some are missing; sequencing was by immunoSEQ multiplex PCR. The sample consists of more than 400,000 clones, less than 95% of them appearing once. The sample comprised PBMCs or T cells enriched from blood (not recorded which). The origin of the receptors is a young man who had recovered from COVID-19.

The sample holds one count of this clone. V gene TRBV11-2 combines with J gene TRBJ1-4, with 7 bases that match TRBD1. This CDR3 has 15 residues. Germline V gene lookup returns CDR1 SGHAT and CDR2 FQNNGV. With 5 bases clipped from V and 4 bases from J, the junction kept 7 bases outside the gene matches. In DNA form, the CDR3 reads TGTGCCAGCAGCCGGTCAGGGGGGAATAATGAAAAACTGTTTTTT. This gives the protein CASSRSGGNNEKLFF.

This rearrangement joins TRBV29-1 to TRBJ2-1; TRBD2 is a possible D gene (6 bases). CDR1 is SQVTM, CDR2 ANQGSEA, per germline. CDR3 size: 14 residues. Trimming removed 5 bases from V and 0 bases from J, with 11 bases in between. Here the CDR3 reads CSVRGGSSYNEQFF. CDR3 nucleotide sequence: TGCAGCGTTCGTGGGGGGAGCTCCTACAATGAGCAGTTCTTC.

V and J are TRBV7-8 and TRBJ2-7, with 9 bases fitting TRBD2. The ends lost 5 bases at V and 0 bases at J; junction bases unmatched: 5. CDR3 size: 15 residues. Germline loops: CDR1 SGHVS, CDR2 FQNEAQ. CDR3 residues: CASSLTSGSSYEQYF. DNA for the CDR3: TGTGCCAGCAGCCTGACTAGCGGTAGCTCCTACGAGCAGTACTTC.

V usage is TRBV27 and J usage is TRBJ1-4; D unclear. CDR1 and CDR2 (germline): MNHEY, SMNVEV (reference sequence). Trimming stripped 1 base from V and 8 bases from J, with 14 bases between. CDR3 length equals 15 residues. CDR3 loop: CASSLLSQLGEKLFF. CDR3 sequence (DNA): TGTGCCAGCAGTTTATTATCCCAACTGGGCGAAAAACTGTTTTTT.

The V gene is TRBV11-2, the J gene TRBJ1-6; TRBD1 might be the D (6 bases). CDR1 is SGHAT, CDR2 FQNNGV, per germline. This CDR3 spans 15 amino acids. The V end was cut by 5 bases, the J end by 7 bases, with 15 bases between. CDR3 residues: CASSRRGTDNSPLHF. Here the CDR3 DNA reads TGTGCCAGCAGCCGTAGGGGGACGGACAATTCACCCCTCCACTTT.

The chain couples TRBV27 to TRBJ1-2; D not resolved. This CDR3 spans 13 amino acids. Trimming took 4 bases from V and 3 from J, leaving 9 bases between them. In germline, CDR1 is MNHEY, CDR2 SMNVEV (reference sequence). CDR3 protein: CASSSNIDYGYTF. The CDR3 nucleotides read TGTGCCAGCAGTTCCAACATTGACTATGGCTACACCTTC.

V gene TRBV27 combines with J gene TRBJ2-2; no reliable D call. Germline CDR1 and CDR2: MNHEY and SMNVEV (reference sequence). Trimming removed 3 bases from V and 7 bases from J, with 6 bases in between. The CDR3 has 12 amino acids. CDR3 sequence (DNA): TGTGCCAGCAGTTTCCCCCTCGGGGAGCTGTTTTTT. Translated: CASSFPLGELFF.

This CDR3 is CASSLGQGGTQNTEAFF. The CDR3 DNA reads as TGTGCCAGCAGCTTGGGACAGGGGGGGACGCAGAACACTGAAGCTTTCTTT. The V and J genes are TRBV5-8 and TRBJ1-1; 9 nucleotides line up with TRBD1. The junction had 7 bases not matched to a gene; V was cut back by 0 bases and J by 1 base. CDR3 length: 17 amino acids. The germline CDR1 and CDR2 sequences are SGHTS and YDEGEE.

V gene TRBV6-5 combines with J gene TRBJ1-2; possible D gene TRBD1, 5 bases. Germline values: CDR1 MNHEY, CDR2 SVGAGI. The CDR3 totals 13 residues. Trimming took 0 bases from V and 4 from J, leaving 6 bases between them. The CDR3 bases are TGTGCCAGCAGTTACTCAGGGGCCTATGGCTACACCTTC. Translation: CASSYSGAYGYTF.

The gene calls are TRBV5-1 and TRBJ1-2; maybe TRBD1 (5 bases). V was shortened by 2 bases and J by 8 bases, with 10 bases between the two germline ends. Germline values: CDR1 SGHRS, CDR2 YFSETQ. The CDR3 has 12 residues. Here the CDR3 DNA reads TGCGCCAGCAGCTTCGCGGGGGACGGCTACACCTTC. Its protein product is CASSFAGDGYTF. Full variable domain (outside the CDR3, taken from reference TRBV5-1 and TRBJ1-2): KAGVTQTPRYLIKTRGQQVTLSCSPISGHRSVSWYQQTPGQGLQFLFEYFSETQRNKGNFPGRFSGRQFSNSRSEMNVSTLELGDSALYLCASSFAGDGYTFGSGTRLTVV.

This clone was seen only once. The CDR3 nucleotides are TGTGCCAGCAGTTCAGGGGGGTTGAACTATGGCTACACCTTC. Translated, it gives CASSSGGLNYGYTF. The V call is TRBV28, the J call TRBJ1-2, with 7 bases matching TRBD1. Per germline, CDR1 MDHEN and CDR2 SYDVKM. J lost 2 bases, V lost 4 bases, and 4 bases had no gene match. The CDR3 consists of 14 residues.